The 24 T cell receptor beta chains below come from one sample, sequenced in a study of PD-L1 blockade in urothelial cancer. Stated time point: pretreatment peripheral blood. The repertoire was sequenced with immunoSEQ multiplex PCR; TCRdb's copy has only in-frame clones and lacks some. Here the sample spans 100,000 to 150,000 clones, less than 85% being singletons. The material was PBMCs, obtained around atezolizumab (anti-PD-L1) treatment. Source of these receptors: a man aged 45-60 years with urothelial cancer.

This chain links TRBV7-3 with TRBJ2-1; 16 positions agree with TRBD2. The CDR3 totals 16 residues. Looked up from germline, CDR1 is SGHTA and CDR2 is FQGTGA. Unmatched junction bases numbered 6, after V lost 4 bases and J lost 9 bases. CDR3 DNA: TGTGCCAGCAGCTCGGGACTAGCGGGAGGGAGGGGTGAGCAGTTCTTC. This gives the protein CASSSGLAGGRGEQFF.

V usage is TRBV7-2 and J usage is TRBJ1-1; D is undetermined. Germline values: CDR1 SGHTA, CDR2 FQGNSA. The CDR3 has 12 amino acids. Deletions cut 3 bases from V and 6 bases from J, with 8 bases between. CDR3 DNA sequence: TGTGCCAGCAGCTTTCCGGGATCTGAAGCTTTCTTT. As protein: CASSFPGSEAFF.

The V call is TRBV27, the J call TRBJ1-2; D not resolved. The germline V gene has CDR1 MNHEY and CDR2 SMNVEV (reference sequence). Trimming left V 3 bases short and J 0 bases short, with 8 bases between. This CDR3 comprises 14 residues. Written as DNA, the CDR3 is TGTGCCAGCAGTTTCACAGTTTCTAACTATGGCTACACCTTC. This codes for CASSFTVSNYGYTF.

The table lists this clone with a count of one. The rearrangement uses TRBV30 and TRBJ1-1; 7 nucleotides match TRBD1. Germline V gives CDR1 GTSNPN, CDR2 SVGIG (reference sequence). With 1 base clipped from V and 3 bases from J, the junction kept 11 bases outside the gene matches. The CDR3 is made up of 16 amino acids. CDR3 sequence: CAWSGFPGQRHTEAFF. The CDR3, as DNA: TGTGCCTGGAGTGGGTTTCCGGGACAGCGGCACACTGAAGCTTTCTTT.

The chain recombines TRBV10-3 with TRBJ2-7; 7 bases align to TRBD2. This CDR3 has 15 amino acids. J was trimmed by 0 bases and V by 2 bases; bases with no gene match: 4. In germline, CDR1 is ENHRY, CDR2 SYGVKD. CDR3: CAISEGGGSSYEQYF. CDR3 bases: TGTGCCATCAGTGAGGGGGGGGGAAGCTCCTACGAGCAGTACTTC.

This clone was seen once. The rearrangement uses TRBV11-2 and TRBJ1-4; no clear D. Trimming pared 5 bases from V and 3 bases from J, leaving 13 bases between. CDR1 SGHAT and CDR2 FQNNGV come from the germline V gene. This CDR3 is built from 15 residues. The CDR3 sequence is CASSPLGSANEKLFF. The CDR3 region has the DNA TGTGCCAGCAGCCCGTTGGGCTCGGCTAATGAAAAACTGTTTTTT. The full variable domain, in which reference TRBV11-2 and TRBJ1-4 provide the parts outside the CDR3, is EAGVAQSPRYKIIEKRQSVAFWCNPISGHATLYWYQQILGQGPKLLIQFQNNGVVDDSQLPKDRFSAERLKGVDSTLKIQPAKLEDSAVYLCASSPLGSANEKLFFGSGTQLSVL.

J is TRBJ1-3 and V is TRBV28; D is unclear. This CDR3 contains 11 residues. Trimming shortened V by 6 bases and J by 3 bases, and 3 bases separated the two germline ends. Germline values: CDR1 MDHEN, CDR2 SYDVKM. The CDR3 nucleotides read TGTGCCAGCAGCTTTGGAAACACCATATATTTT. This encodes CASSFGNTIYF.

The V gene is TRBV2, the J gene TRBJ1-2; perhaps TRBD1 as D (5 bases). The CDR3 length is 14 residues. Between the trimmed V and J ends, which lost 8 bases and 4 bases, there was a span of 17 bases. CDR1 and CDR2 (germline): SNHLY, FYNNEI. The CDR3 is CASGRPGLPYGYTF. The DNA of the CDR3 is TGTGCCAGCGGGAGGCCAGGGCTGCCCTATGGCTACACCTTC.

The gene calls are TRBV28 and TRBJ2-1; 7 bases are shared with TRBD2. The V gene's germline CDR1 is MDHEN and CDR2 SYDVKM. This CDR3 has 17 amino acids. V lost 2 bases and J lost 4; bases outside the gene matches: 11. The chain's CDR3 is CASSLRRRLAAYNEQFF. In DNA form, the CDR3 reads TGTGCCAGCAGTTTAAGGAGGAGGCTAGCGGCTTACAATGAGCAGTTCTTC.

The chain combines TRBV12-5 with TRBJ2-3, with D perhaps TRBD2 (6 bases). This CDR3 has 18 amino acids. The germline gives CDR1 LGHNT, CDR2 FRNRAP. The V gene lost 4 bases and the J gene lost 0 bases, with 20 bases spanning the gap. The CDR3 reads CASGSGERAPPSTDTQYF. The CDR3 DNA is TGTGCTAGTGGTTCGGGGGAAAGGGCACCCCCTAGCACAGATACGCAGTATTTT.

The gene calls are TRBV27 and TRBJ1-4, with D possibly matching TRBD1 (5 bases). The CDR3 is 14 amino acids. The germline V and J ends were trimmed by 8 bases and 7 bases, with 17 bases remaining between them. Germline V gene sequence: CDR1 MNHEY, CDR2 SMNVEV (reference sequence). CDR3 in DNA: TGTGCCAGCGGGGGGGGAGGGATGGGTGAAAAACTGTTTTTT. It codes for CASGGGGMGEKLFF.

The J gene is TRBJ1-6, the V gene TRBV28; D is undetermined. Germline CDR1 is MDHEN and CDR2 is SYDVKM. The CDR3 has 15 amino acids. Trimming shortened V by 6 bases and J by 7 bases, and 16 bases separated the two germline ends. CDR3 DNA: TGTGCCAGCAGCCAAGAACGTCTCCGGAATTCACCCCTCCACTTT. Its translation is CASSQERLRNSPLHF.

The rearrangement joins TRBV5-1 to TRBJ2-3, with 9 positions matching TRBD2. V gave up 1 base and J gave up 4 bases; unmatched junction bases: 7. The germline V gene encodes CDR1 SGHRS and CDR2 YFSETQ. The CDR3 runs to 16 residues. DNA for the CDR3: TGCGCCAGCAGCTTGTTACTTGCGGGAGGGTCAGATACGCAGTATTTT. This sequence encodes CASSLLLAGGSDTQYF.

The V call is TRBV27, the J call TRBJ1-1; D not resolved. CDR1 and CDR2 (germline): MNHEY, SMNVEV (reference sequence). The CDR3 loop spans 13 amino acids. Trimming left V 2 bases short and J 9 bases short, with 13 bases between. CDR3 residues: CASSLTMGRKAFF. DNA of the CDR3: TGTGCCAGCAGTTTAACGATGGGCAGAAAAGCTTTCTTT.

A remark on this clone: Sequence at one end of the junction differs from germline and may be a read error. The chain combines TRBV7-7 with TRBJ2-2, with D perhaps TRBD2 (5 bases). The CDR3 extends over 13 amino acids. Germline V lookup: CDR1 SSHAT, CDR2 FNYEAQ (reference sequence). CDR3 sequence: CASSPRRAGELFF. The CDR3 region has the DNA TGTGCTAGCAGCCCCAGGCGGGCCGGGGAGCTGTTTTTT.

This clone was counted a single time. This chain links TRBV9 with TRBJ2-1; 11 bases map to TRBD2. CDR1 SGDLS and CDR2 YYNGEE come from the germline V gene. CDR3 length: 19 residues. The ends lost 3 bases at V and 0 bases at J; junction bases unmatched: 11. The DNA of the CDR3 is TGTGCCAGCAGCGGGTCCTTAGCGGGAGGGCCGAGCTCCTACAATGAGCAGTTCTTC. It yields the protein CASSGSLAGGPSSYNEQFF.

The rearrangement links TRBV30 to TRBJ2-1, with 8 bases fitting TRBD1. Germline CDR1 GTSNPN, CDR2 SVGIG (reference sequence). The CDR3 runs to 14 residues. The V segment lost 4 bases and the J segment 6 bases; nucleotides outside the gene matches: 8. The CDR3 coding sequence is TGTGCCTGGAACAGACAGGGGACCTTCAATGAGCAGTTCTTC. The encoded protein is CAWNRQGTFNEQFF.

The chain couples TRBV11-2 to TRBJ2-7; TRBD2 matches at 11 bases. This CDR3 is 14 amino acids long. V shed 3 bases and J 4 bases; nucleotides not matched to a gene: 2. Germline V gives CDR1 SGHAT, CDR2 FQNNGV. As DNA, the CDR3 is TGTGCCAGCAGCTTGACTAGCGGGAATTACGAGCAGTACTTC. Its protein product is CASSLTSGNYEQYF.

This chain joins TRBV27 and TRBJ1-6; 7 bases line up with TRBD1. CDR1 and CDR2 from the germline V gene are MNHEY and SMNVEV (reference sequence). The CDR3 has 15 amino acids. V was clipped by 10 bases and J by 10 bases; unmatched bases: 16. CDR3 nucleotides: TGTGCCACCTCCCCTGAGTCTACAGGGGAGTCACCCCTCCACTTT. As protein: CATSPESTGESPLHF.

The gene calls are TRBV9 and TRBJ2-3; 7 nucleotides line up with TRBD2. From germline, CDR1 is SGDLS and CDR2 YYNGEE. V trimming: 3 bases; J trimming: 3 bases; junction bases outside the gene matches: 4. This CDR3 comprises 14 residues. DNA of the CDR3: TGTGCCAGCAGCGCCCCGGGGGGTACAGATACGCAGTATTTT. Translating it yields CASSAPGGTDTQYF.

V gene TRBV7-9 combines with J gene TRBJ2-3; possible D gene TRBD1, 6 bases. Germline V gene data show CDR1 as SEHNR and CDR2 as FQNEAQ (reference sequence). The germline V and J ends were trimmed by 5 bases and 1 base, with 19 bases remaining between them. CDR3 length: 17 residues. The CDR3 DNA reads TGTGCCAGCAGCCCGCTATCCCAGGGGTACGGCACAGATACGCAGTATTTT. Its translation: CASSPLSQGYGTDTQYF.

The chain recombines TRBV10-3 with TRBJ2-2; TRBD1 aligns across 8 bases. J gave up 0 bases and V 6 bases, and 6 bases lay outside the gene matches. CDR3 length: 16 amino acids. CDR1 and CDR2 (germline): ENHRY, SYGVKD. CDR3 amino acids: CAISPSTGANTGELFF. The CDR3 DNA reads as TGTGCCATCAGCCCGTCGACAGGGGCGAACACCGGGGAGCTGTTTTTT.

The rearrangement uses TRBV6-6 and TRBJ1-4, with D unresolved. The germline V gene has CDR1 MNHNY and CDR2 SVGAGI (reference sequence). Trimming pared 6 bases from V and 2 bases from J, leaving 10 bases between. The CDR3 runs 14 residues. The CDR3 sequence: CASSPHDTNEKLFF. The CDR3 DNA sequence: TGTGCCAGCAGCCCACATGATACTAATGAAAAACTGTTTTTT.

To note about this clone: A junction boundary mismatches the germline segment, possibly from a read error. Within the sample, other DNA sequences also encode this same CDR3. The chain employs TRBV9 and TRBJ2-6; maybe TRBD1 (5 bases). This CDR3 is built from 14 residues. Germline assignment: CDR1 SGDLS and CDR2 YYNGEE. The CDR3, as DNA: TGTGCCAGCAGCGCGGTATCTGGGGCCAACGTCCTGACCTTC. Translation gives CASSAVSGANVLTF.